Presented here are 15 T cell receptor beta chains from one specimen sequenced in a study of blood T cell repertoires in COVID-19. Assay used: immunoSEQ multiplex PCR; TCRdb lists only in-frame clones, some missing. The table shows fewer than 250,000 clones, with roughly 80% occurring only once. Sequenced input: peripheral blood. The source is a woman aged 70-85 years with acute or convalescent COVID-19.

The chain joins TRBV18 to TRBJ2-7, with a possible D match to TRBD2 (6 bases). Germline V gene lookup returns CDR1 KGHSH and CDR2 LQKENI. CDR3 size: 17 residues. The V and J ends lost 4 bases and 1 base respectively, with 20 bases between them. The chain's CDR3 is CASSLAGGLKVSYEQYF. The CDR3 coding sequence is TGTGCCAGCTCACTCGCCGGGGGACTTAAAGTTTCCTACGAGCAGTACTTC.

The rearrangement joins TRBV7-9 to TRBJ1-2, with D maybe TRBD1 (6 bases). The CDR3 loop spans 14 amino acids. Germline V lookup: CDR1 SEHNR, CDR2 FQNEAQ (reference sequence). The V end was cut by 3 bases, the J end by 4 bases, with 12 bases between. The CDR3 loop is CASSLTGDRYGYTF. Written as DNA, the CDR3 is TGTGCCAGCAGCTTGACAGGTGATCGCTATGGCTACACCTTC.

This chain joins TRBV7-2 and TRBJ1-3; D ambiguous. Germline CDR1 and CDR2: SGHTA and FQGNSA. Trimming removed 2 bases from V and 0 bases from J, with 8 bases in between. The CDR3 covers 15 residues. CDR3 nucleotide sequence: TGTGCCAGCAGCTTATTACGGTCCTCTGGAAACACCATATATTTT. It yields the protein CASSLLRSSGNTIYF.

CDR3 loop: CASREHGGLNTEAFF. In nucleotides, the CDR3 is TGTGCCAGCAGAGAGCACGGAGGGTTGAACACTGAAGCTTTCTTT. This chain links TRBV11-2 with TRBJ1-1; D gene unclear. Germline assignment: CDR1 SGHAT and CDR2 FQNNGV. Trimming stripped 6 bases from V and 0 bases from J, with 14 bases between. The CDR3 runs to 15 residues. The whole variable domain, remainder taken from reference TRBV11-2 and TRBJ1-1, is EAGVAQSPRYKIIEKRQSVAFWCNPISGHATLYWYQQILGQGPKLLIQFQNNGVVDDSQLPKDRFSAERLKGVDSTLKIQPAKLEDSAVYLCASREHGGLNTEAFFGQGTRLTVV.

As regards this clone: Just one base apart from a much larger clone, this may be a read error. The chain joins TRBV18 to TRBJ1-2; no reliable D call. The CDR3 extends over 13 amino acids. Looked up from germline, CDR1 is KGHSH and CDR2 is LQKENI. The V end lost 3 bases, the J end lost 1 base, and 6 bases lay between the germline ends. The CDR3 coding sequence is TGTGCCAGCTCACCCGGGAGTAACTATGGCTACACCTTC. Its protein is CASSPGSNYGYTF. The full variable domain, rest sourced from reference TRBV18 and TRBJ1-2, is NAGVMQNPRHLVRRRGQEARLRCSPMKGHSHVYWYRQLPEEGLKFMVYLQKENIIDESGMPKERFSAEFPKEGPSILRIQQVVRGDSAAYFCASSPGSNYGYTFGSGTRLTVV.

This clone was found many times. J is TRBJ1-4 and V is TRBV19; TRBD1 matches 7 bases. CDR1 is LNHDA, CDR2 SQIVND, per germline (reference sequence). The CDR3 is 13 amino acids. J gave up 11 bases and V 3 bases, and 6 bases lay outside the gene matches. Written as DNA, the CDR3 is TGTGCCAGTAGTATTGGGACAGCCCTGAAACTGTTTTTT. Translating it yields CASSIGTALKLFF.

This clone was picked up one time. The chain's CDR3 is CASSEEVSAGELFF. The CDR3 DNA is TGTGCCAGCAGTGAGGAGGTCAGTGCCGGGGAGCTGTTTTTT. The chain is built from TRBV6-4 and TRBJ2-2, with D maybe TRBD2 (5 bases). This CDR3 contains 14 residues. Trimming took off 3 bases at V and 6 bases at J, with 11 bases between the two ends. The germline V gene encodes CDR1 MRHNA and CDR2 SNTAGT.

V usage is TRBV2 and J usage is TRBJ1-1; D is undetermined. In germline, CDR1 is SNHLY, CDR2 FYNNEI. V gave up 6 bases and J gave up 0 bases, with 8 bases separating them. This CDR3 region has 13 residues. The CDR3 here is CASRTQMNTEAFF. The DNA for the CDR3 is TGTGCCAGCAGAACACAGATGAACACTGAAGCTTTCTTT.

This sequence joins TRBV19 and TRBJ2-7, with 8 bases fitting TRBD2. V dropped 1 base and J dropped 3; count of bases not matched to a gene: 2. CDR3 size: 14 residues. In germline, CDR1 is LNHDA, CDR2 SQIVND (reference sequence). In DNA form, the CDR3 reads TGTGCCAGTAGTATAGGAGCGGGGGTCTACGAGCAGTACTTC. Its protein is CASSIGAGVYEQYF.

This clone has just one count. The CDR3 spells CASKLKTWSSYNEQFF. The DNA for the CDR3 is TGTGCCAGCAAGTTAAAGACGTGGAGCTCCTACAATGAGCAGTTCTTC. The chain uses TRBV5-8 and TRBJ2-1; no definite D call. CDR1 SGHTS and CDR2 YDEGEE come from the germline V gene. Trimming left V 6 bases short and J 0 bases short, with 16 bases between. This CDR3 has 16 residues.

This clone has more than one count but fewer than ten. CDR3 sequence (DNA): TGTGCCAGCAGGGGAGTAACCTCCTACAATGAGCAGTTCTTC. Amino acids: CASRGVTSYNEQFF. V usage is TRBV7-9 and J usage is TRBJ2-1; a possible D gene is TRBD2 (5 bases). In germline, CDR1 is SEHNR, CDR2 FQNEAQ (reference sequence). V was pared by 6 bases and J by 0 bases, with 9 bases between. The CDR3 loop spans 14 amino acids.

This clone came up a few times. The J gene is TRBJ1-2, the V gene TRBV19; the D is unclear. Between the trimmed V and J ends, which lost 3 bases and 4 bases, there was a span of 12 bases. The CDR3 sequence is 14 residues long. Germline V gene sequence: CDR1 LNHDA, CDR2 SQIVND (reference sequence). The CDR3: CASSMIAPVYGYTF. The CDR3 nucleotides read TGTGCCAGTAGTATGATAGCGCCCGTCTATGGCTACACCTTC.

This chain links TRBV18 with TRBJ1-2; a weak D match, TRBD1 (5 bases). Germline lookup yields CDR1 KGHSH and CDR2 LQKENI. V shed 3 bases and J shed 6 bases, with 14 bases lying between them. This CDR3 contains 14 residues. CDR3 region: CASSPDVRRDGYTF. DNA for the CDR3: TGTGCCAGCTCACCCGACGTTCGCAGGGATGGCTACACCTTC.

Only one count was recorded for this clone. The chain couples TRBV27 to TRBJ2-1; 9 bases are shared with TRBD1. This CDR3 region has 16 residues. The trim removed 6 bases at V and 1 base at J, leaving 7 bases unmatched. The V gene's germline CDR1 is MNHEY and CDR2 SMNVEV (reference sequence). The CDR3 here is CASRRTGVRSYNEQFF. CDR3 nucleotide sequence: TGTGCCAGCAGACGGACAGGGGTCCGGTCCTACAATGAGCAGTTCTTC.

The chain uses TRBV7-9 and TRBJ1-4, with 8 bases lining up with TRBD1. The V segment lost 6 bases and the J segment 7 bases; nucleotides outside the gene matches: 7. The germline V gene encodes CDR1 SEHNR and CDR2 FQNEAQ (reference sequence). The CDR3 extends over 14 amino acids. The DNA for the CDR3 is TGTGCCAGCAGTCGACAGGGGCCGTCTGAAAAACTGTTTTTT. Protein: CASSRQGPSEKLFF.